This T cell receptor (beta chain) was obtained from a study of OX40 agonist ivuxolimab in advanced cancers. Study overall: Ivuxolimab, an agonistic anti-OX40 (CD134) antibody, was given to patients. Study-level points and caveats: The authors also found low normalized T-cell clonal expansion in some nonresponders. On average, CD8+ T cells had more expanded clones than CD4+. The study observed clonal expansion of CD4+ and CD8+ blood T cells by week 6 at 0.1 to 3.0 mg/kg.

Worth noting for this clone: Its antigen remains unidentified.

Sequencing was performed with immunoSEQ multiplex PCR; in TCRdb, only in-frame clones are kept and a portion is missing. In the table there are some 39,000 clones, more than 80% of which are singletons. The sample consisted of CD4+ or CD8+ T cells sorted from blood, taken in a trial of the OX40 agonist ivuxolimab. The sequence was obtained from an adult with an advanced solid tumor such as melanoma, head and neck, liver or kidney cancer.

DNA for the CDR3: TGCGCCAGCAGCATCCAGGGGTCGGTTAATGAGCAGTTCTTC. Residues: CASSIQGSVNEQFF. The chain has TRBV5-1 and TRBJ2-1, with TRBD1 as a possible D gene (6 bases). The CDR3 has 14 amino acids. CDR1 and CDR2 (germline): SGHRS, YFSETQ. V lost 4 bases and J 7 bases, leaving 15 bases between the germline ends. Combining the CDR3 with reference TRBV5-1 and TRBJ2-1 gives the whole variable domain KAGVTQTPRYLIKTRGQQVTLSCSPISGHRSVSWYQQTPGQGLQFLFEYFSETQRNKGNFPGRFSGRQFSNSRSEMNVSTLELGDSALYLCASSIQGSVNEQFFGPGTRLTVL.